One sample yielded the 24 T cell receptor beta chains listed below, sequenced in a study of shared clonotypes between healthy human individuals (dated by TCRdb to 2018 to 2021). CD8 naive samples were CD45RO-negative cells positively selected for CCR7, giving a CD45RA+CCR7+ population that excluded TemRA cells. Library method: the immunoSEQ multiplex PCR assay. TCRdb limited this immuneACCESS table to in-frame rearrangements with V and J called. A share of clones is missing; checked studies link under half to unresolved V genes, and the rest is unexplained. This sample holds about 2 million clones; about 95% were observed only once. The ten largest clones represent around 1% of the sample. The source material was naive CD8+ T cells sorted from blood. The intended sense of this specimen's cell subset or site label: CD45RA+CCR7+. These receptors all stem from a man aged 18 to 35 in good health.

The chain is built from TRBV19 and TRBJ2-1; D remains ambiguous. This CDR3 is 16 amino acids long. The germline CDR1 and CDR2 sequences are LNHDA and SQIVND (reference sequence). Trimming left V 4 bases short and J 0 bases short, with 13 bases between. This CDR3 reads CASSTVHFSSYNEQFF. The CDR3, as DNA: TGTGCCAGTAGTACCGTCCATTTTAGCTCCTACAATGAGCAGTTCTTC.

The chain joins TRBV27 to TRBJ2-3; the match to TRBD2 covers 7 bases. Germline-derived CDR1 and CDR2 are MNHEY and SMNVEV (reference sequence). The CDR3 loop spans 14 amino acids. J gave up 6 bases and V 5 bases, and 8 bases lay outside the gene matches. DNA for the CDR3: TGTGCCAGCAGTCCCCAGACTAGCTGGGATACGCAGTATTTT. Protein sequence: CASSPQTSWDTQYF.

This clone was observed a single time. This chain links TRBV19 with TRBJ2-1; the D gene is possibly TRBD1 (6 bases). V lost 2 bases, J lost 6 bases, and 17 bases lay in between. Germline V gene sequence: CDR1 LNHDA, CDR2 SQIVND (reference sequence). The CDR3 spans 16 residues. The chain's CDR3 is CASSISFGEGGNEQFF. CDR3 nucleotide sequence: TGTGCCAGTAGTATATCATTCGGGGAAGGGGGCAATGAGCAGTTCTTC.

The chain couples TRBV7-6 to TRBJ2-3; 11 bases map to TRBD2. The CDR3 extends over 19 amino acids. CDR1 and CDR2 from the germline V gene are SGHVS and FNYEAQ. After removal of 6 bases from V and 0 bases from J, the junction contained 14 bases not matched to a gene. The CDR3 DNA reads TGTGCCAGCAGTAGACTAGCGGGACCCTTCCGTTTTAGCACAGATACGCAGTATTTT. Residues: CASSRLAGPFRFSTDTQYF.

As for this clone: This CDR3 is also generated by other DNA sequences in the sample. The rearrangement uses TRBV9 and TRBJ1-1; D perhaps matches TRBD1 (5 bases). With 0 bases removed from V and 3 bases from J, the gap between germline ends came to 9 bases. CDR3 size: 14 residues. Germline values: CDR1 SGDLS, CDR2 YYNGEE. CDR3 DNA: TGTGCCAGCAGCGTAGCACCCAGGGACACTGAAGCTTTCTTT. Translation gives CASSVAPRDTEAFF.

The V gene is TRBV28, the J gene TRBJ2-5, with D tentatively TRBD1 (5 bases). Trimming took 4 bases from V and 2 from J, leaving 14 bases between them. The CDR3 is 15 residues long. Germline V gene data show CDR1 as MDHEN and CDR2 as SYDVKM. CDR3 region: CASSSTQEIQETQYF. DNA for the CDR3: TGTGCCAGCAGTTCGACACAGGAAATACAAGAGACCCAGTACTTC. Full variable domain (rest looked up from reference TRBV28 and TRBJ2-5): DVKVTQSSRYLVKRTGEKVFLECVQDMDHENMFWYRQDPGLGLRLIYFSYDVKMKEKGDIPEGYSVSREKKERFSLILESASTNQTSMYLCASSSTQEIQETQYFGPGTRLLVL.

This rearrangement joins TRBV5-6 to TRBJ2-1; no definite D call. Germline CDR1 reads SGHDT; CDR2 reads YYEEEE. The CDR3 is made up of 17 amino acids. V was trimmed by 0 bases and J by 2 bases, leaving 15 bases between them. The CDR3 sequence is CASSLVRQPLAYNEQFF. The CDR3 DNA is TGTGCCAGCAGCTTGGTTCGGCAGCCGCTAGCCTACAATGAGCAGTTCTTC.

The chain couples TRBV18 to TRBJ2-7; TRBD1 agrees at 7 bases. Germline assignment: CDR1 KGHSH and CDR2 LQKENI. V trimming: 3 bases; J trimming: 4 bases; junction bases outside the gene matches: 15. The CDR3 is 17 residues long. The CDR3: CASSPVRQGSKRYEQYF. DNA for the CDR3: TGTGCCAGCTCACCGGTTAGACAGGGCAGCAAGAGGTACGAGCAGTACTTC. The entire variable domain, with the rest obtained from reference TRBV18 and TRBJ2-7, is as follows: NAGVMQNPRHLVRRRGQEARLRCSPMKGHSHVYWYRQLPEEGLKFMVYLQKENIIDESGMPKERFSAEFPKEGPSILRIQQVVRGDSAAYFCASSPVRQGSKRYEQYFGPGTRLTVT.

This clone was seen just once. The rearrangement links TRBV18 to TRBJ2-7; D is ambiguous. Per the germline V gene, CDR1 is KGHSH and CDR2 is LQKENI. The CDR3 is 12 amino acids. V lost 1 base and J lost 6, with 7 bases in between. The CDR3 loop is CASSPRPAEQYF. CDR3 sequence (DNA): TGTGCCAGCTCACCACGGCCAGCCGAGCAGTACTTC.

The rearrangement uses TRBV28 and TRBJ2-1; D could derive from TRBD1 or TRBD2 (6 bases each). The V and J ends lost 5 bases and 8 bases respectively, with 22 bases between them. The CDR3 runs 16 residues. Germline values: CDR1 MDHEN, CDR2 SYDVKM. The CDR3 nucleotides read TGTGCCAGCAGTCGACTGGGGGGCGGGATTGGCGATGAGCAGTTCTTC. Its protein is CASSRLGGGIGDEQFF.

This chain connects TRBV28 to TRBJ2-3; no firm D call. Trimming shortened V by 1 base and J by 3 bases, and 5 bases separated the two germline ends. There are 13 residues in the CDR3. Germline CDR1 MDHEN, CDR2 SYDVKM. The CDR3 sequence: CASSLYRTDTQYF. The CDR3 nucleotides read TGTGCCAGCAGTTTATACCGGACAGATACGCAGTATTTT.

The CDR3 loop reads CATPVGNTEAFF. CDR3 coding DNA: TGTGCCACCCCGGTTGGGAACACTGAAGCTTTCTTT. This chain connects TRBV2 to TRBJ1-1; the D is unclear. There are 12 residues in the CDR3. Trimming took off 10 bases at V and 1 base at J, with 10 bases between the two ends. Germline V gene lookup returns CDR1 SNHLY and CDR2 FYNNEI.

As regards this clone: The sample holds other DNA sequences that translate to the same CDR3. The chain recombines TRBV9 with TRBJ1-5; D unresolved. From germline, CDR1 is SGDLS and CDR2 YYNGEE. The CDR3 spans 15 residues. V was trimmed by 0 bases and J by 0 bases, leaving 7 bases between them. For the CDR3, the DNA is TGTGCCAGCAGCGTAGGCGGATCTAGCAATCAGCCCCAGCATTTT. This encodes CASSVGGSSNQPQHF.

The count of this clone is one. This rearrangement joins TRBV6-5 to TRBJ2-3; D may be TRBD1 (6 bases). The ends were cut back, 4 bases at V and 2 bases at J, with 10 bases in the middle. This CDR3 is built from 14 residues. Germline CDR1 MNHEY, CDR2 SVGAGI. CDR3 in DNA: TGTGCCAGCAGTTCAGGGGTCCTCACAGATACGCAGTATTTT. Its translation: CASSSGVLTDTQYF.

The chain recombines TRBV28 with TRBJ1-4; perhaps TRBD1 as D (5 bases). The CDR3 length is 14 residues. V lost 2 bases and J lost 8, with 12 bases in between. CDR1 and CDR2 (germline): MDHEN, SYDVKM. This chain's CDR3 is CASSLGQGSEKLFF. The DNA of the CDR3 is TGTGCCAGCAGTTTAGGGCAGGGTAGCGAAAAACTGTTTTTT.

The genes are TRBV11-2 and TRBJ1-1; D is unclear. Trimming stripped 0 bases from V and 0 bases from J, with 11 bases between. This CDR3 contains 16 residues. CDR1 is SGHAT, CDR2 FQNNGV, per germline. CDR3 bases: TGTGCCAGCAGCTTAGACGGCGGGAGCATGAACACTGAAGCTTTCTTT. It specifies CASSLDGGSMNTEAFF.

The rearrangement joins TRBV11-2 to TRBJ2-3; 7 bases match TRBD2. With 5 bases clipped from V and 3 bases from J, the junction kept 11 bases outside the gene matches. The CDR3 extends over 16 amino acids. Germline loops: CDR1 SGHAT, CDR2 FQNNGV. The CDR3 nucleotides read TGTGCCAGCAGCCTTCTATTGGGCGGGGGAACAGATACGCAGTATTTT. Amino acid sequence: CASSLLLGGGTDTQYF.

V usage is TRBV5-1 and J usage is TRBJ1-5; possibly TRBD1 for D (6 bases). V lost 4 bases, J lost 6 bases, and 23 bases lay in between. CDR1 is SGHRS and CDR2 is YFSETQ in the germline V gene. The length of the CDR3 is 17 residues. CDR3 residues: CASSPVSIQGLGQPQHF. The CDR3 DNA sequence: TGCGCCAGCAGCCCGGTCTCGATACAGGGACTAGGTCAGCCCCAGCATTTT.

This sequence joins TRBV5-5 and TRBJ1-3; no definite D call. Germline V gene sequence: CDR1 SGHKS, CDR2 YYEKEE (reference sequence). This CDR3 has 15 residues. Trimming shortened V by 0 bases and J by 2 bases, and 9 bases separated the two germline ends. The CDR3, as DNA: TGTGCCAGCAGCTTGGAGGTAACGGCTGGAAACACCATATATTTT. This codes for CASSLEVTAGNTIYF.

Details on this clone: This CDR3 is also generated by other DNA sequences in the sample. The chain is built from TRBV9 and TRBJ2-7, with 7 bases lining up with TRBD2. The CDR3 has 15 amino acids. V lost 4 bases and J lost 1; bases outside the gene matches: 8. Germline loops: CDR1 SGDLS, CDR2 YYNGEE. CDR3 loop: CASSPSGGSSYEQYF. The CDR3 DNA reads as TGTGCCAGCAGCCCCTCGGGGGGATCATCCTACGAGCAGTACTTC.

This chain connects TRBV5-1 to TRBJ2-1; 9 bases line up with TRBD2. Germline loops: CDR1 SGHRS, CDR2 YFSETQ. V lost 2 bases, J lost 0 bases, and 9 bases stayed unmatched. The CDR3 contains 18 residues. CDR3 in DNA: TGCGCCAGCAGCTTCGCCGGGACTAGCTTTTCCTCCTACAATGAGCAGTTCTTC. The encoded protein is CASSFAGTSFSSYNEQFF.

For the CDR3, the DNA is TGTGCCAGCAATGGGGGGGAGTCGGAGCAGTACTTC. This translates into CASNGGESEQYF. The V call is TRBV9, the J call TRBJ2-7; 7 nucleotides match TRBD2. This CDR3 is 12 amino acids long. From germline, CDR1 is SGDLS and CDR2 YYNGEE. V lost 6 bases and J lost 7; bases outside the gene matches: 7. The whole variable domain, filled in from reference TRBV9 and TRBJ2-7, reads DSGVTQTPKHLITATGQRVTLRCSPRSGDLSVYWYQQSLDQGLQFLIQYYNGEERAKGNILERFSAQQFPDLHSELNLSSLELGDSALYFCASNGGESEQYFGPGTRLTVT.

The V and J genes are TRBV27 and TRBJ2-1; the match to TRBD1 covers 11 bases. The germline V gene encodes CDR1 MNHEY and CDR2 SMNVEV (reference sequence). Trimming at V came to 5 bases and at J to 3 bases, leaving 9 bases not matched to a gene. The CDR3 is 17 residues long. CDR3 sequence (DNA): TGTGCCAGCAGTCCCCTCGGGGGGACAGGGGGCTACAATGAGCAGTTCTTC. The encoded protein is CASSPLGGTGGYNEQFF.

In regard to this clone: The same CDR3 can be traced to other DNA sequences in this sample. This sequence joins TRBV4-1 and TRBJ2-2; a possible D gene is TRBD1 (5 bases). The CDR3 is 13 residues long. Per germline, CDR1 MGHRA and CDR2 YSYEKL. Trimming stripped 3 bases from V and 5 bases from J, with 7 bases between. The CDR3 nucleotides are TGCGCCAGCAGCCACCCAGGGACCGGGGAGCTGTTTTTT. It yields the protein CASSHPGTGELFF.